Listed here is a single T cell receptor beta chain. The sample originates from a study of blood T cell repertoires in COVID-19. Study-level background: The United States, Italy and Spain provided the acute and convalescent COVID-19 samples.

This table comes from immunoSEQ multiplex PCR, and its TCRdb copy is limited to in-frame clones, with some not included. The sample yields 26,000 or so clones, roughly three quarters seen once. Trimming removed 6 bases at V and 5 bases at J, with 16 bases between. The V gene's germline CDR1 is MNHEY and CDR2 SMNVEV (reference sequence). The CDR3 covers 14 residues. Sequenced material: peripheral blood. This chain links TRBV27 with TRBJ1-2; D gene ambiguous. This receptor was obtained from a man between 65 and 85 years old with acute or convalescent COVID-19. The CDR3 region has the DNA TGTGCCAGCAGCTCTAGAGGATTTCGGTATGGCTACACCTTC. This translates into CASSSRGFRYGYTF.